The present T cell receptor beta chain was sequenced within a study of OX40 agonist ivuxolimab in advanced cancers. The overall study: The treatment was a fully human IgG2 OX40 agonist, ivuxolimab. Those treated in dose escalation had hepatocellular carcinoma, melanoma, renal cell cancer or head and neck cancer. A mean age of around 60 years, range roughly 23 to 85, was recorded, and roughly 83% were male.

CDR1 MRHNA and CDR2 SNTAGT come from the germline V gene. Trimming removed 5 bases at V and 1 base at J, with 11 bases between. This CDR3 spans 14 amino acids. As concerns this clone: The antigen is not known.

General study points: Relative to CD4+, CD8+ T cells held more expanded clones on average.

Data came from immunoSEQ multiplex PCR; TCRdb stores just in-frame clones and leaves some out. The sample consists of under 85,000 clones, 88% of them appearing once. This clonotype was obtained from an adult with an advanced solid tumor such as melanoma, head and neck, liver or kidney cancer. This chain uses TRBV6-4 with TRBJ1-1, with D possibly matching TRBD1 (5 bases). Sequenced material: CD4+ or CD8+ T cells sorted from blood, taken in a trial of the OX40 agonist ivuxolimab. DNA for the CDR3: TGTGCCAGCAGTCCGGGACCCGGGAACACTGAAGCTTTCTTT. Translation: CASSPGPGNTEAFF.